Listed below are T cell receptor beta chains from one sample, sequenced in a study of STAT5B mutations in CD4+ large granular lymphocyte leukemia. TCRdb's table, derived via immunoSEQ multiplex PCR, lists solely in-frame clones and lacks some. The sample lists under 35,000 clones; 85% to 90% were seen once. Sequencing was performed on CD4+ T cells from blood buffy coats. The receptor source for this set is a human donor in good health. Both conserved end residues are part of each CDR3. A D gene is named only where the DNA matches it firmly. Expanded clones get a size class; other rows say once, few or many, or leave the size out.

V: TRBV7-9
J: TRBJ2-7
D: -
size: once
DNA: TGTGCCAGCAGCCCTGTTGACTCCTACGAGCAGTACTTC
CDR3: CASSPVDSYEQYF

V: TRBV5-4
J: TRBJ1-1
D: TRBD1
size: -
DNA: TGTGCCAGCAGCTTGGGTTGGGGGGGACAGAAAAACACTGAAGCTTTCTTT
CDR3: CASSLGWGGQKNTEAFF

V: TRBV6-5
J: TRBJ1-2
D: -
size: -
DNA: TGTGCCAGCAGGTCGGCAGGAGAAAACTATGGCTACACCTTC
CDR3: CASRSAGENYGYTF

V: TRBV15
J: TRBJ1-2
D: TRBD1
size: -
DNA: TGTGCCACCAGCGCAAGAGCAGGGGGCATTGGCTATGGCTACACCTTC
CDR3: CATSARAGGIGYGYTF

V: TRBV20-1
J: TRBJ2-4
D: -
size: -
DNA: TGCAGTGCTAGAGAAGGACTGGTTGAGTACTTC
CDR3: CSAREGLVEYF

V: TRBV7-2
J: TRBJ2-2
D: TRBD2
size: -
DNA: TGTGCCAGCAGCCCATCCTGGCGGGAGGCGAACACCGGGGAGCTGTTTTTT
CDR3: CASSPSWREANTGELFF

V: TRBV10-2
J: TRBJ2-7
D: TRBD1
size: -
DNA: TGCGCCAGCAGTGACAGGGGGCTTGCCTACGAGCAGTACTTC
CDR3: CASSDRGLAYEQYF

V: TRBV11-3
J: TRBJ1-1
D: -
size: -
DNA: TGTGCCAGCAGCTTAGAGGGTGGTGCGTCCACTGAAGCTTTCTTT
CDR3: CASSLEGGASTEAFF

V: TRBV4-2
J: TRBJ1-5
D: -
size: -
DNA: TGTGCCAGCAGCCAAGATGGCGGCACTAGCAATCAGCCCCAGCATTTT
CDR3: CASSQDGGTSNQPQHF

V: TRBV11-2
J: TRBJ1-2
D: -
size: -
DNA: TGTGCCAGCAGCTTAGATCTAAGGCCGGTAAACTATGGCTACACCTTC
CDR3: CASSLDLRPVNYGYTF

V: TRBV19
J: TRBJ2-3
D: -
size: -
DNA: TGTGCCAGTAGTACCCGGGCCGGTACCCCCGAGTATCCGACTTATACGCAGTATTTT
CDR3: CASSTRAGTPEYPTYTQYF

V: TRBV10-2
J: TRBJ2-2
D: TRBD2
size: -
DNA: TGCGCCAGCAGGTTAGCGGGAACGAACACCGGGGAGCTGTTTTTT
CDR3: CASRLAGTNTGELFF

V: TRBV2
J: TRBJ2-6
D: -
size: -
DNA: TGTGCCAGCAGTGTCAATCCAGGGGAGTCTGGGGCCAACGTCCTGACTTTC
CDR3: CASSVNPGESGANVLTF

V: TRBV29-1
J: TRBJ2-3
D: TRBD1
size: -
DNA: TGCAGCGTTGTTGACAGGGGGGCAGATACGCAGTATTTT
CDR3: CSVVDRGADTQYF

V: TRBV11-1
J: TRBJ2-1
D: -
size: -
DNA: TGTGCCAGCAGCCTAGGACAGAGCCTCTACAATGAGCAGTTCTTC
CDR3: CASSLGQSLYNEQFF

V: TRBV7-3
J: TRBJ2-3
D: TRBD2
size: -
DNA: TGTGCCAGCAGCTCCTTAGCGGGAGGGCCGAAAGATACGCAGTATTTT
CDR3: CASSSLAGGPKDTQYF

V: TRBV10-1
J: TRBJ2-3
D: TRBD2
size: once
DNA: TGCGCCATTACGGTGATTATAGCGGGAGGGGGGACAGATACGCAGTATTTT
CDR3: CAITVIIAGGGTDTQYF